What follows are 13 T cell receptor beta chains derived from one specimen sequenced in a study of T cell repertoires in cytomegalovirus infection. TCRdb independently ran MiXCR on the reads; one entry per CDR3 protein. The repertoire holds about 150,000 distinct CDR3 sequences, with 23% as singletons. Sequencing was performed on PBMCs. Receptor source: a human donor in good health (CMV status not recorded). Some clones in this sample may be carry-over from other donors' samples.

By frequency in the sample, this clonotype is medium-sized. The CDR3 DNA reads as TGTGCCAGCAGAGAGTACACTGAAGCTTTCTTT. Protein: CASREYTEAFF. The chain joins TRBV2 to TRBJ1-1; D uncertain. The V and J ends lost 6 bases and 3 bases respectively, with 5 bases between them. The CDR3 has 11 amino acids. Germline V gene sequence: CDR1 SNHLY, CDR2 FYNNEI.

This clonotype occurred a few times. The rearrangement links TRBV20-1 to TRBJ1-5; 9 positions agree with TRBD1. The CDR3 spans 13 residues. Germline assignment: CDR1 DFQATT and CDR2 SNEGSKA (reference sequence). The V gene end was trimmed by 6 bases and the J gene end by 9 bases; junction bases not matched to a gene: 9. The CDR3 here is CSAADRGGRPQHF. The CDR3 DNA reads as TGCAGTGCAGCGGACAGGGGCGGTCGGCCCCAGCATTTT.

This chain joins TRBV29-1 and TRBJ1-2; the D is unclear. Germline values: CDR1 SQVTM, CDR2 ANQGSEA. V dropped 6 bases and J dropped 0 bases, with 8 bases sitting between them. CDR3 length: 12 amino acids. The CDR3 nucleotides are TGCAGCGTCACAGCGGCTAACTATGGCTACACCTTC. Translation: CSVTAANYGYTF. Looking up the rest from reference TRBV29-1 and TRBJ1-2 gives the full variable domain: SAVISQKPSRDICQRGTSLTIQCQVDSQVTMMFWYRQQPGQSLTLIATANQGSEATYESGFVIDKFPISRPNLTFSTLTVSNMSPEDSSIYLCSVTAANYGYTFGSGTRLTVV.

The CDR3 bases are TGTGCCACCAGCAGAGATGGAGGTCCATCGAAAGAAGCTTTCTTT. Translating it yields CATSRDGGPSKEAFF. This chain links TRBV15 with TRBJ1-1; D not certain. Per the germline V gene, CDR1 is LNHNV and CDR2 is YYDKDF (reference sequence). The CDR3 totals 15 residues. Between the trimmed V and J ends, which lost 0 bases and 8 bases, there was a span of 16 bases.

This clonotype has just a few counts. V gene TRBV24-1 combines with J gene TRBJ2-1; 8 bases agree with TRBD2. Looked up from germline, CDR1 is KGHDR and CDR2 is SFDVKD. The ends lost 3 bases at V and 3 bases at J; junction bases unmatched: 0. This CDR3 spans 14 amino acids. The CDR3 reads CATSDAGGYNEQFF. Written as DNA, the CDR3 is TGTGCCACCAGTGATGCGGGAGGCTACAATGAGCAGTTCTTC.

This clonotype was detected a few times. The rearrangement joins TRBV30 to TRBJ2-3; 9 nucleotides match TRBD2. Germline V gives CDR1 GTSNPN, CDR2 SVGIG (reference sequence). The CDR3 covers 19 residues. Trimming at V came to 3 bases and at J to 1 base, leaving 17 bases not matched to a gene. CDR3 DNA sequence: TGTGCCTGGAGATTCGAACGGGGACTAGCCGAGGTTGGCACAGATACGCAGTATTTT. Encoded protein: CAWRFERGLAEVGTDTQYF.

The V gene is TRBV7-6, the J gene TRBJ2-7, with 8 bases lining up with TRBD2. The CDR3 runs 14 residues. The germline CDR1 and CDR2 sequences are SGHVS and FNYEAQ. With V trimmed by 2 bases and J by 4 bases, 4 bases remained unmatched. The CDR3 loop is CASSLSREGYEQYF. The CDR3 DNA reads as TGTGCCAGCAGCTTAAGCCGGGAGGGTTACGAGCAGTACTTC.

DNA for the CDR3: TGTGCCAGCAGCCAAGAGCGTGCAGCCTACAATGAGCAGTTCTTC. It yields the protein CASSQERAAYNEQFF. The chain carries TRBV4-2 and TRBJ2-1; D unclear. V lost 0 bases to trimming and J lost 2 bases, with 8 bases between them. The CDR3 has 15 residues. The V gene's germline CDR1 is LGHNA and CDR2 YNFKEQ.

The table lists this clonotype with a few counts. The V and J genes are TRBV19 and TRBJ1-4, with a weak D call TRBD1 (5 bases). The CDR3 covers 14 residues. The germline V gene encodes CDR1 LNHDA and CDR2 SQIVND (reference sequence). The V end was cut by 3 bases, the J end by 8 bases, with 13 bases between. The DNA of the CDR3 is TGTGCCAGTAGTATTTGGAGGGGAGACGAAAAACTGTTTTTT. Its protein product is CASSIWRGDEKLFF. The full variable domain, its missing parts supplied by reference TRBV19 and TRBJ1-4, is DGGITQSPKYLFRKEGQNVTLSCEQNLNHDAMYWYRQDPGQGLRLIYYSQIVNDFQKGDIAEGYSVSREKKESFPLTVTSAQKNPTAFYLCASSIWRGDEKLFFGSGTQLSVL.

The chain recombines TRBV7-9 with TRBJ2-5; 8 bases match TRBD1. With the DNA end fitting TRBJ2-1 better, the J assignment may be wrong. The CDR3 is 14 residues long. Per germline, CDR1 SEHNR and CDR2 FQNEAQ (reference sequence). CDR3 DNA sequence: TGTGCCAGCAGCCGGACAGGGCGGGGAGAGACCCAGTTCTTC. This translates into CASSRTGRGETQFF.

The CDR3 loop reads CASGSRGPEAFF. DNA for the CDR3: TGTGCCAGCGGGTCCCGAGGGCCTGAAGCTTTCTTT. V gene TRBV2 combines with J gene TRBJ1-1; D unclear. The CDR3 loop spans 12 amino acids. The germline V gene encodes CDR1 SNHLY and CDR2 FYNNEI. V lost 8 bases to trimming and J lost 6 bases, with 13 bases between them.

There are many counts of this clonotype. CDR3 bases: TGTGCCAGCAGCTTACAGGACAGGGTCCAAGAGACCCAGTACTTC. This sequence encodes CASSLQDRVQETQYF. The gene calls are TRBV7-6 and TRBJ2-5; TRBD1 agrees at 8 bases. After removal of 2 bases from V and 1 base from J, the junction contained 3 bases not matched to a gene. CDR3 size: 15 residues. The germline V gene encodes CDR1 SGHVS and CDR2 FNYEAQ. The variable domain in full, completed from reference TRBV7-6 and TRBJ2-5, reads GAGVSQSPRYKVTKRGQDVALRCDPISGHVSLYWYRQALGQGPEFLTYFNYEAQQDKSGLPNDRFSAERPEGSISTLTIQRTEQRDSAMYRCASSLQDRVQETQYFGPGTRLLVL.

This chain connects TRBV7-3 to TRBJ2-1; D is ambiguous. This CDR3 has 14 residues. The ends were cut back, 1 base at V and 6 bases at J, with 10 bases in the middle. Germline V gene data show CDR1 as SGHTA and CDR2 as FQGTGA. The CDR3 bases are TGTGCCAGCAGCTTAATTGAGGATTCCAATGAGCAGTTCTTC. This gives the protein CASSLIEDSNEQFF.